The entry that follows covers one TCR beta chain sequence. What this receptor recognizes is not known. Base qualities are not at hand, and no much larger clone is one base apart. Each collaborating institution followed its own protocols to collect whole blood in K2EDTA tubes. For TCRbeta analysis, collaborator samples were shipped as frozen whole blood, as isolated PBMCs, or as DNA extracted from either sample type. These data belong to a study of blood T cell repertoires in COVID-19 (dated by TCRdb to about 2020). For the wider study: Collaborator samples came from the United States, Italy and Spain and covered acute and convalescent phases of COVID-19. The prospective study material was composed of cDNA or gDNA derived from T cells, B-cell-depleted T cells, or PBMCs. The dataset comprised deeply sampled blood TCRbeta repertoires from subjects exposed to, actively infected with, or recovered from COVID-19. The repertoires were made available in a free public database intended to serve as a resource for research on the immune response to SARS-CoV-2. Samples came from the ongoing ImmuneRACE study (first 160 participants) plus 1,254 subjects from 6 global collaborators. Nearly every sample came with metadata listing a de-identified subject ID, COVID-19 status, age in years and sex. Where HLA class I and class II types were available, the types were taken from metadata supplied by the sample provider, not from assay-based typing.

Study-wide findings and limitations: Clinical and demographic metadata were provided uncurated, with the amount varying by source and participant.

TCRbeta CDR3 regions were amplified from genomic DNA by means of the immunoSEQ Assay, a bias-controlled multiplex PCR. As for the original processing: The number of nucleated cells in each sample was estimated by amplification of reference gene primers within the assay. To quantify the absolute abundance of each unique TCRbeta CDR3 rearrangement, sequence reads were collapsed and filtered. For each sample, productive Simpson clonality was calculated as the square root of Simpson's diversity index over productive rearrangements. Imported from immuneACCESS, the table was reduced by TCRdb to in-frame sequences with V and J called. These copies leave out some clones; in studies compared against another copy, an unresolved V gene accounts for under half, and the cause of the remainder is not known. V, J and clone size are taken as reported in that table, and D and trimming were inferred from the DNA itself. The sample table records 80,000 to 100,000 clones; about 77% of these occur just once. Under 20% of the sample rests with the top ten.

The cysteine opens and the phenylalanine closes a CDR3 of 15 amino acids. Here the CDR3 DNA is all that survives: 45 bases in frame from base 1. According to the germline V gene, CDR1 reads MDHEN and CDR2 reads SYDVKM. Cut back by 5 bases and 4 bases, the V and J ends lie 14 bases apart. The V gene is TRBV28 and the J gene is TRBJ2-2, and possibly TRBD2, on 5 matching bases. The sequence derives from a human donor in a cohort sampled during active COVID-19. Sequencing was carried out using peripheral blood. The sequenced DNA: TGTGCCAGCAGTGGCGGGTTTGGGGTCACCGGGGAGCTGTTTTTT. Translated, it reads CASSGGFGVTGELFF.